Sequencing of this T cell receptor (beta chain) was carried out in a study of identical twins. Study outcomes and limitations: Out-of-frame beta chain sequences displayed weaker excess sharing between twins.

Trimming removed 6 bases at V and 2 bases at J, with 14 bases between. This CDR3 has 15 residues. TCRdb re-called the 5' RACE reads through MiXCR, storing one row per CDR3 protein. The sample holds hundreds of thousands of distinct CDR3 sequences; 6.1% are singletons and the top ten take 1.5% to 2%. This clonotype appeared many times. As yet, its antigen is unknown. The clonotype was recovered from a man aged 18 to 29 in good health. This rearrangement joins TRBV12-3 or TRBV12-4 to TRBJ1-5; D remains ambiguous. The sequencing input was naive T cells sorted from blood. CDR3 sequence: CASSRTEQRNQPQHF. CDR3 coding DNA: TGTGCCAGCAGCCGGACGGAGCAGCGCAATCAGCCCCAGCATTTT.